This T cell receptor beta chain originates from a study of blood T cells in healthy people across ages. Study results and caveats: A roughly linear fall in TCR beta diversity per million T cells was seen with increasing age. TCR beta diversity tracked closely with naive T cell percentage.

CDR1 and CDR2 (germline): MNHNS, SASEGT. CDR3 length: 16 residues. V shed 5 bases and J shed 4 bases, with 20 bases lying between them. Through a sample-barcoded 5' primer and a J-beta primer mix, a second PCR was run for roughly 7 to 11 cycles. MiXCR, applied by TCRdb to the 5' RACE reads, yields one record per CDR3 protein. The sample holds about 810,000 distinct CDR3 sequences; roughly 34% are singletons and the top ten take approximately 12%. On this clonotype: The antigen remains unidentified.

The sequenced sample consisted of blood. The genes are TRBV6-1 and TRBJ1-2; D is unclear. The clonotype was recovered from a man between 18 and 35 years old in good health. DNA for the CDR3: TGTGCCAGCAGTCATCGGCGCCTCCAAGCTTCCTATGGCTACACCTTC. Amino acid sequence: CASSHRRLQASYGYTF.